This TCR beta chain was identified during a study of regulatory T cells in long-lasting Graves disease. Looking at the study overall: Antithyroid drug exposure in newly diagnosed Graves' patients had lasted under 3 months.

As concerns this clonotype: A much larger clonotype is one base distant, so this may be a read error.

As to time point: newly diagnosed GD, antithyroid drugs for less than 3 months. Extracted PBMC RNA gave rise to the TCR library. In building TCR beta libraries, iRepertoire HTBI primers were used together with Arm-PCR of CDR3 regions. Original processing methods: 60 or so TRBV and roughly 15 TRBJ segments were identified across samples. In TCRdb, the multiplex PCR reads were re-called with MiXCR into one record per CDR3 protein. TCRdb's processing, not the study's, gives the V and J calls here. The table records more than 450,000 distinct CDR3 sequences, roughly 15% of them present only once. These records were also assigned to another study, of T cells in Graves' hyperthyroidism and ophthalmopathy. As that report states: During a first-round RT-PCR of the TCR CDR3, the HTBI primer set was used.

The material was peripheral blood mononuclear cells (PBMCs), obtained at new diagnosis, from a patient treated with antithyroid drugs. This receptor was obtained from a man in his forties with Graves disease.

DNA of the CDR3: TGTGCCAGCAGCTTACCTCTGAGTAGCGGGGGCGCAGATACGCAGTATTTT. It codes for CASSLPLSSGGADTQYF. The rearrangement uses TRBV11-1 and TRBJ2-3; 9 positions match TRBD2. V was clipped by 2 bases and J by 4 bases; unmatched bases: 10. Per the germline V gene, CDR1 is SGHAT and CDR2 is FQDESV (reference sequence). The length of the CDR3 is 17 residues. The whole variable domain, remainder taken from reference TRBV11-1 and TRBJ2-3, is EAEVAQSPRYKITEKSQAVAFWCDPISGHATLYWYRQILGQGPELLVQFQDESVVDDSQLPKDRFSAERLKGVDSTLKIQPAELGDSAMYLCASSLPLSSGGADTQYFGPGTRLTVL.